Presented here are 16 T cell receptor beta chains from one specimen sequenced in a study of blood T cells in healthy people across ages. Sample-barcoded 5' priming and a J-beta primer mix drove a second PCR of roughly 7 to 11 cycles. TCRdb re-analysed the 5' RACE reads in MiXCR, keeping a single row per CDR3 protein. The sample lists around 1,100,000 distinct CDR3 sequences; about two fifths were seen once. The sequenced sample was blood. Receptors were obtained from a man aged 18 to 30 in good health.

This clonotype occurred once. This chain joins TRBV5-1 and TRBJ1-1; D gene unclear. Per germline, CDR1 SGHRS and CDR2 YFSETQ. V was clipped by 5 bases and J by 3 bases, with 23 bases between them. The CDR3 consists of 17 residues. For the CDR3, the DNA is TGCGCCAGCAGGGCACTGTGGGAGTCGGGCGGGTACACTGAAGCTTTCTTT. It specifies CASRALWESGGYTEAFF.

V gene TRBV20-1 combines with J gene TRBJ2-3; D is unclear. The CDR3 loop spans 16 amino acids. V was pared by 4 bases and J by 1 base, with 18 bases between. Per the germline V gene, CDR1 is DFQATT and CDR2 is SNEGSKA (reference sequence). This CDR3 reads CSATPTSQGGTDTQYF. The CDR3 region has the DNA TGCAGTGCTACACCGACAAGCCAAGGAGGCACAGATACGCAGTATTTT.

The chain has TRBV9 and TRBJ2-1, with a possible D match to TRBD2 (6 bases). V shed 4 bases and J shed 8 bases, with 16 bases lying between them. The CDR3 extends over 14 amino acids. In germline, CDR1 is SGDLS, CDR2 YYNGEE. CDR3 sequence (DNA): TGTGCCAGCAGCCCTATAGGAGGGAGCGATGAGCAGTTCTTC. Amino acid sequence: CASSPIGGSDEQFF.

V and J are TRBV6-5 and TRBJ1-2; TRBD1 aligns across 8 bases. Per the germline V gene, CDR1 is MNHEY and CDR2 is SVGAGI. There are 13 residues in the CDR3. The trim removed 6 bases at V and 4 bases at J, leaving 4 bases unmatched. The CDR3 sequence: CASRKTGGYGYTF. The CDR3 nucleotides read TGTGCCAGCAGAAAAACAGGGGGCTATGGCTACACCTTC.

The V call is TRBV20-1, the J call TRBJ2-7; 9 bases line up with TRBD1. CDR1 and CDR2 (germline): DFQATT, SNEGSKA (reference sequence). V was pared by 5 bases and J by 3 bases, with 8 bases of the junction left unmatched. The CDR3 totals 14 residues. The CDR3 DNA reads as TGCAGTGCTTCCGGGACAGGGTTTGTCTACGAGCAGTACTTC. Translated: CSASGTGFVYEQYF.

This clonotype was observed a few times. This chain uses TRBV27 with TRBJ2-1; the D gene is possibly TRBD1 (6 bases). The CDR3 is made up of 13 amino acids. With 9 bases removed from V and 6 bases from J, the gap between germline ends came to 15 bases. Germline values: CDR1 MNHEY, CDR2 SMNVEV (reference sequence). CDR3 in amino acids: CASPPVRGNEQFF. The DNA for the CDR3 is TGTGCCAGTCCCCCGGTCAGGGGCAATGAGCAGTTCTTC.

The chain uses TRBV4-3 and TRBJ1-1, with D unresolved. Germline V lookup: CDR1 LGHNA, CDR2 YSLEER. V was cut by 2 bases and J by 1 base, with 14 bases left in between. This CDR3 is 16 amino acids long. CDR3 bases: TGCGCCAGCAGCCAATTTTTCCTCCAATCGAACACTGAAGCTTTCTTT. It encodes CASSQFFLQSNTEAFF.

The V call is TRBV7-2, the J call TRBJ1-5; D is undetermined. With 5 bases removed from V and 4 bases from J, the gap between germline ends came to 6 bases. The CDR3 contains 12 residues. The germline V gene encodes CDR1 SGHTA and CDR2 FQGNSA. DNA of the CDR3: TGTGCCAGCAGCACCCCGAATCAGCCCCAGCATTTT. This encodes CASSTPNQPQHF.

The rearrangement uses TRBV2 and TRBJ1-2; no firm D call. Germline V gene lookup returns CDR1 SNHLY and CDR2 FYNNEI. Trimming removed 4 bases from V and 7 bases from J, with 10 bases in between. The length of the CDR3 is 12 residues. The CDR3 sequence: CASSGETGGYTF. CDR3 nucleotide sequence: TGTGCCAGCAGTGGAGAGACCGGTGGCTACACCTTC.

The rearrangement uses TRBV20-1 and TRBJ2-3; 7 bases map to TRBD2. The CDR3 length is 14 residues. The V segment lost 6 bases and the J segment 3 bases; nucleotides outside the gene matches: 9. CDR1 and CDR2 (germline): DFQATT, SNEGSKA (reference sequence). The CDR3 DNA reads TGCAGTGCACCTCGGGGGGACCAGACAGATACGCAGTATTTT. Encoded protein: CSAPRGDQTDTQYF.

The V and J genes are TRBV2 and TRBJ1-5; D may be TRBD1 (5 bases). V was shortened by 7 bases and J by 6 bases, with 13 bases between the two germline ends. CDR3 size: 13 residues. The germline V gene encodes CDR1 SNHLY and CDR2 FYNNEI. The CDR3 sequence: CASTRSGVQPQHF. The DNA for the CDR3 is TGTGCCAGCACCCGGTCGGGGGTTCAGCCCCAGCATTTT.

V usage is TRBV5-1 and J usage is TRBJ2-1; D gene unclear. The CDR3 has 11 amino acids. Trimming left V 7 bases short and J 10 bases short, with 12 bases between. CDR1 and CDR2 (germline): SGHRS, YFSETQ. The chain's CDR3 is CASPSSGEQFF. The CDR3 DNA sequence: TGCGCCAGCCCCTCCAGTGGAGAGCAGTTCTTC.

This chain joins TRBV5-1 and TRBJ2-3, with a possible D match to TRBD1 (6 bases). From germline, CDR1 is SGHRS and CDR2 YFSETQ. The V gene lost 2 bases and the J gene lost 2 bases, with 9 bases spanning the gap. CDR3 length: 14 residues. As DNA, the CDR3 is TGCGCCAGCAGCTTCTGGACAGCCACAGATACGCAGTATTTT. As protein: CASSFWTATDTQYF.

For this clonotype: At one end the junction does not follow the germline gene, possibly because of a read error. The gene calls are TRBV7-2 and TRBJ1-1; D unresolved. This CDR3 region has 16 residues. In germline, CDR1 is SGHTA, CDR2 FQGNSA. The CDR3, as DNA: TGTGCCGGCAGCTTAGGGTTCGCGGGCGGATACACTGAAGCTTTCTTT. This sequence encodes CAGSLGFAGGYTEAFF.

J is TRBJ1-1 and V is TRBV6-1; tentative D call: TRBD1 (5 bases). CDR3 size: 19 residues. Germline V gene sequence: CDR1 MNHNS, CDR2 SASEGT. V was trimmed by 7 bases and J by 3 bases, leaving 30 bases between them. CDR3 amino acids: CASTIPSGGGETMDTEAFF. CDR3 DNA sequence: TGTGCCAGCACCATCCCCTCTGGCGGGGGTGAGACTATGGACACTGAAGCTTTCTTT.

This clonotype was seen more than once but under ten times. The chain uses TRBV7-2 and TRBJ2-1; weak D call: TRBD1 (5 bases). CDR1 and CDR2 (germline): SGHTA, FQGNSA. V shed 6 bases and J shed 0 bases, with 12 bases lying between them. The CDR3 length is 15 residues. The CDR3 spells CASRSTASSYNEQFF. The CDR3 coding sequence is TGTGCCAGCAGGTCGACAGCTTCCTCCTACAATGAGCAGTTCTTC. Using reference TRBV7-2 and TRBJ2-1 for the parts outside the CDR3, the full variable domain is GAGVSQSPSNKVTEKGKDVELRCDPISGHTALYWYRQSLGQGLEFLIYFQGNSAPDKSGLPSDRFSAERTGGSVSTLTIQRTQQEDSAVYLCASRSTASSYNEQFFGPGTRLTVL.